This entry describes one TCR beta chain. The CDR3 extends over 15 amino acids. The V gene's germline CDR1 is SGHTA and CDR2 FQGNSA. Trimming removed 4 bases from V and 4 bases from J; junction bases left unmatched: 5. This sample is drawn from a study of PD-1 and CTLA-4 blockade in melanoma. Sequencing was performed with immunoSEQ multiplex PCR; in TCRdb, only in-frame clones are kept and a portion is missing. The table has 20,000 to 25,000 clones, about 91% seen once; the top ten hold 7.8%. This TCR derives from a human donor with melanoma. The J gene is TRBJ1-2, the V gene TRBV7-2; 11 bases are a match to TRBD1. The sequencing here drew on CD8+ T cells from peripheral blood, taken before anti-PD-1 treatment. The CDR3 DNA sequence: TGTGCCAGCAGCTGGGGACAGGGGGACTTCTATGGCTACACCTTC. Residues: CASSWGQGDFYGYTF.